This TCR beta chain was captured in a study of T cells after yellow fever vaccination. J lost 5 bases, V lost 5 bases, and 11 bases had no gene match. This CDR3 comprises 17 residues. Germline CDR1 and CDR2: SGHRS and YFSETQ. About this clonotype: As yet, its antigen is unknown.

Findings and limits, study-wide: The appearance of a small share of clonotypes in both CD4 and CD8 compartments was observed. Abundant clonotypes from the bulk population could contaminate FACS-sorted repertoires.

TCR cDNA, made by 5'RACE template switching, carried an added universal primer site and UMIs. TCRdb called the 5' RACE reads again in MiXCR, with one record for every CDR3 protein. The table has hundreds of thousands of distinct CDR3 sequences, 9% to 15% seen once; the top ten hold about 15%. Here the sequenced sample was PBMCs, taken on the day of the yellow fever booster vaccination. The receptor was derived from a man aged 30 to 45 who received the YFV17D yellow fever vaccine. J is TRBJ2-5 and V is TRBV5-1; 14 bases are shared with TRBD2. The CDR3 nucleotides are TGCGCCAGCAGGTCCGGGACTAGCGGGAGAGTCCGGGAGACCCAGTACTTC. Its translation is CASRSGTSGRVRETQYF.